These 15 T cell receptor beta chains were all obtained from the same sample, sequenced in a study of blood T cell repertoires in COVID-19. TCRdb's copy holds only in-frame clones and misses some; the assay was immunoSEQ multiplex PCR. The sample lists more than 50,000 clones; less than 95% were seen once. The sequenced sample consisted of peripheral blood. All receptors come from a woman in her thirties or forties with active COVID-19.

This chain links TRBV11-3 with TRBJ2-1, with D uncertain. Trimming shortened V by 2 bases and J by 7 bases, and 3 bases separated the two germline ends. This CDR3 has 11 residues. From germline, CDR1 is SGHNT and CDR2 YENEEA. Here the CDR3 reads CASSLTNEQFF. CDR3 sequence (DNA): TGTGCCAGCAGCTTAACTAATGAGCAGTTCTTC.

The rearrangement links TRBV7-2 to TRBJ1-6; unclear D gene. The V gene lost 2 bases and the J gene lost 8 bases, with 7 bases spanning the gap. The CDR3 is made up of 13 amino acids. Germline V lookup: CDR1 SGHTA, CDR2 FQGNSA. The CDR3 is CASSLPPDSPLHF. CDR3 nucleotides: TGTGCCAGCAGCTTACCCCCAGATTCACCCCTCCACTTT.

This clone appeared a single time. This chain connects TRBV6-5 to TRBJ1-3; D call uncertain. Germline CDR1 is MNHEY and CDR2 is SVGAGI. The length of the CDR3 is 16 residues. V shed 4 bases and J shed 0 bases, with 13 bases lying between them. CDR3 nucleotides: TGTGCCAGCAGTTTCCGACATGCGAACTCTGGAAACACCATATATTTT. Translation gives CASSFRHANSGNTIYF.

The J gene is TRBJ1-1, the V gene TRBV2, with TRBD1 as a possible D gene (6 bases). CDR1 is SNHLY, CDR2 FYNNEI, per germline. The ends were cut back, 6 bases at V and 1 base at J, with 9 bases in the middle. The length of the CDR3 is 13 residues. CDR3 bases: TGTGCCAGCAGCAGGGACACGAACACTGAAGCTTTCTTT. This codes for CASSRDTNTEAFF.

The chain recombines TRBV4-3 with TRBJ2-7; TRBD2 matches at 8 bases. CDR1 LGHNA and CDR2 YSLEER come from the germline V gene. The CDR3 runs 17 residues. J lost 2 bases, V lost 0 bases, and 9 bases had no gene match. In DNA form, the CDR3 reads TGCGCCAGCAGCCAAGATCGGGGGGGATCGATACCCTACGAGCAGTACTTC. This sequence encodes CASSQDRGGSIPYEQYF.

The chain links TRBV19 to TRBJ2-3; 8 bases are shared with TRBD2. The junction had 6 bases not matched to a gene; V was cut back by 1 base and J by 3 bases. Per the germline V gene, CDR1 is LNHDA and CDR2 is SQIVND (reference sequence). This CDR3 has 16 amino acids. The CDR3: CASSIVAGGHTDTQYF. CDR3 coding DNA: TGTGCCAGTAGTATAGTTGCGGGGGGACATACAGATACGCAGTATTTT.

The CDR3 sequence: CASSYGHGGNTIYF. CDR3 nucleotide sequence: TGTGCCAGCAGCTACGGACATGGCGGAAACACCATATATTTT. The chain has TRBV5-6 and TRBJ1-3; a weak D match, TRBD1 (5 bases). Germline lookup yields CDR1 SGHDT and CDR2 YYEEEE. The CDR3 sequence is 14 residues long. With 3 bases removed from V and 4 bases from J, the gap between germline ends came to 11 bases.

The V gene is TRBV9, the J gene TRBJ2-2, with TRBD2 matching 12 bases. Looked up from germline, CDR1 is SGDLS and CDR2 is YYNGEE. The CDR3 consists of 17 residues. The V gene end was trimmed by 4 bases and the J gene end by 6 bases; junction bases not matched to a gene: 10. This chain's CDR3 is CASSPHPSGGAPGELFF. The DNA for the CDR3 is TGTGCCAGCAGCCCCCACCCTAGCGGGGGGGCCCCCGGGGAGCTGTTTTTT.

The chain carries TRBV6-4 and TRBJ1-1; 8 bases align to TRBD1. Unmatched junction bases numbered 14, after V lost 8 bases and J lost 0 bases. The CDR3 length is 17 residues. Germline CDR1 and CDR2: MRHNA and SNTAGT. In DNA, the CDR3 is TGTGCCAGCGGAAGAACCCGGGACAGGCTGCTGAACACTGAAGCTTTCTTT. Amino acid sequence: CASGRTRDRLLNTEAFF.

The rearrangement uses TRBV29-1 and TRBJ2-7, with D perhaps TRBD1 (6 bases). The V gene's germline CDR1 is SQVTM and CDR2 ANQGSEA. The CDR3 is 14 residues long. Trimming shortened V by 4 bases and J by 6 bases, and 19 bases separated the two germline ends. CDR3 bases: TGCAGCGTTGCCCAGGGGAGTCTATCATCCGAGCAGTACTTC. Translation: CSVAQGSLSSEQYF.

V is TRBV3-1 (or the pseudogene TRBV3-2) and J is TRBJ2-5; 8 nucleotides line up with TRBD2. Germline V CDR1 and CDR2: LGHDT, YNNKEL (reference sequence). Losses at the gene ends were 1 base for V and 5 bases for J; bases not matched to a gene: 3. The CDR3 is made up of 14 amino acids. For the CDR3, the DNA is TGTGCCAGCAGCCAAGGGACTAGCCTGGAGACCCAGTACTTC. Its translation: CASSQGTSLETQYF.

The chain carries TRBV6-5 and TRBJ1-1, with 9 bases that match TRBD1. CDR1 is MNHEY, CDR2 SVGAGI, per germline. The CDR3 totals 11 residues. V lost 10 bases and J lost 9; bases outside the gene matches: 6. DNA of the CDR3: TGTGCCACGGGACAGGGATGGAAAGCTTTCTTT. Amino acids: CATGQGWKAFF.

V and J are TRBV9 and TRBJ1-1, with 10 bases that match TRBD1. The CDR3 contains 15 residues. The junction had 7 bases not matched to a gene; V was cut back by 2 bases and J by 6 bases. The germline V gene encodes CDR1 SGDLS and CDR2 YYNGEE. The CDR3 DNA reads TGTGCCAGCAGCGTCGGTGGGGACAGGGGATCTGAAGCTTTCTTT. It yields the protein CASSVGGDRGSEAFF.

The chain recombines TRBV11-3 with TRBJ2-2; 7 bases match TRBD1. Losses at the gene ends were 0 bases for V and 5 bases for J; bases not matched to a gene: 12. The CDR3 loop spans 18 amino acids. CDR1 is SGHNT, CDR2 YENEEA, per germline. The DNA of the CDR3 is TGTGCCAGCAGCTTAGATGCTATCGCACAGGGGCTAACCGGGGAGCTGTTTTTT. Protein sequence: CASSLDAIAQGLTGELFF.

The rearrangement uses TRBV5-4 and TRBJ1-2, with D tentatively TRBD1 (6 bases). The CDR3 sequence is 14 residues long. Germline-derived CDR1 and CDR2 are SGHNT and YYREEE (reference sequence). The V end was cut by 2 bases, the J end by 5 bases, with 13 bases between. The chain's CDR3 is CASSLGGEVYGYTF. Written as DNA, the CDR3 is TGTGCCAGCAGCTTAGGGGGGGAAGTATATGGCTACACCTTC.